This paragraph covers one T cell receptor (beta chain) sequence. The table came from immunoSEQ multiplex PCR; TCRdb's copy has only in-frame clones and leaves some out. The sample shows 56,000 or so clones, roughly 89% of them seen only once. The record originates from a study of blood T cell repertoires in COVID-19. CDR3 length: 15 residues. Germline-derived CDR1 and CDR2 are MNHEY and SVGAGI. Germline trimming cut 4 bases from V and 4 bases from J; bases unmatched to any gene: 7. This sequence originates from a man between 45 and 60 years old with acute or convalescent COVID-19. The specimen was peripheral blood. This sequence joins TRBV6-5 and TRBJ2-5; 9 bases are shared with TRBD1. The CDR3 protein is CASSLQGAHGETQYF. The CDR3 region has the DNA TGTGCCAGCAGTTTACAGGGGGCGCACGGAGAGACCCAGTACTTC.